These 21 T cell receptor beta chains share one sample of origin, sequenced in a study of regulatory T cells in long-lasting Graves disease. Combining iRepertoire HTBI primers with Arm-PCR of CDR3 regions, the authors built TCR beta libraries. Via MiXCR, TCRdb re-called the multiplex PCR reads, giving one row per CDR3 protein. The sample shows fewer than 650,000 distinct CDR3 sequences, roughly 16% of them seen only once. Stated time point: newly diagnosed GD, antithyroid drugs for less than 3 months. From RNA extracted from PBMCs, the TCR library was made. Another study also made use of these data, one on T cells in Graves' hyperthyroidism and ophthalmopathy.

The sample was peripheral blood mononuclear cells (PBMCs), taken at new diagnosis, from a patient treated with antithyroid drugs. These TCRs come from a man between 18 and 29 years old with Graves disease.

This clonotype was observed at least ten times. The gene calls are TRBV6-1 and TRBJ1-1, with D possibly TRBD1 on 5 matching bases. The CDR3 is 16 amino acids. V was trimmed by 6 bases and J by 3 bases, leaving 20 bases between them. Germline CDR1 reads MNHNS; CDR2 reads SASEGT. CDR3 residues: CASSRSRGVIDTEAFF. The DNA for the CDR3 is TGTGCCAGCAGCCGTTCTCGGGGGGTCATCGACACTGAAGCTTTCTTT.

The CDR3 loop is CASSDPPRRVEDIQYF. The CDR3 DNA reads as TGCGCCAGCAGTGACCCCCCTCGTCGTGTCGAAGACATTCAGTACTTC. V is TRBV10-2 and J is TRBJ2-4; D gene ambiguous. Trimming cost V 3 bases and J 8 bases, with 20 bases left between them. Per the germline V gene, CDR1 is WSHSY and CDR2 is SAAADI. The CDR3 is 16 amino acids.

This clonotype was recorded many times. CDR3 loop: CASSSQKPGTGGRSRNTIYF. As DNA, the CDR3 is TGTGCCAGCAGCTCTCAAAAGCCCGGGACAGGGGGTCGATCGAGAAACACCATATATTTT. The chain combines TRBV11-2 with TRBJ1-3; 11 bases line up with TRBD1. The CDR3 sequence is 20 residues long. From germline, CDR1 is SGHAT and CDR2 FQNNGV. V trimming: 4 bases; J trimming: 5 bases; junction bases outside the gene matches: 19. The full variable domain, completed using reference TRBV11-2 and TRBJ1-3, is EAGVAQSPRYKIIEKRQSVAFWCNPISGHATLYWYQQILGQGPKLLIQFQNNGVVDDSQLPKDRFSAERLKGVDSTLKIQPAKLEDSAVYLCASSSQKPGTGGRSRNTIYFGEGSWLTVV.

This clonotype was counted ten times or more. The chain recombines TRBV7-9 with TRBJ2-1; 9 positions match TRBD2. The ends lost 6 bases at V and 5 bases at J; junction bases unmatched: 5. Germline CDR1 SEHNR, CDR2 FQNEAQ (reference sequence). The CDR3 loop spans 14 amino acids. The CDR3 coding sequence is TGTGCCAGCAGTAAAAGCGGGAGGAACAATGAGCAGTTCTTC. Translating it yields CASSKSGRNNEQFF.

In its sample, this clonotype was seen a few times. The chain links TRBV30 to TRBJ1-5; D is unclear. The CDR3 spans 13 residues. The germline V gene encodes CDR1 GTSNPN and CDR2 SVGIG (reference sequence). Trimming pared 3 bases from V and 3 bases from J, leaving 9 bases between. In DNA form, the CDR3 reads TGTGCCTGGAGGAGGGAAAACAATCAGCCCCAGCATTTT. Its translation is CAWRRENNQPQHF.

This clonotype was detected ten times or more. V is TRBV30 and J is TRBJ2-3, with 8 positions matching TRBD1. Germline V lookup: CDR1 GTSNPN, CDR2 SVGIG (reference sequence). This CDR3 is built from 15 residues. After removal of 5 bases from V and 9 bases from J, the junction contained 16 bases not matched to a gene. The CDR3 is CAWQTGTGVRGTQYF. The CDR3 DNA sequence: TGTGCCTGGCAGACCGGGACAGGTGTCAGGGGAACGCAGTATTTT. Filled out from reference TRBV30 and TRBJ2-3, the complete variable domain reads SQTIHQWPATLVQPVGSPLSLECTVEGTSNPNLYWYRQAAGRGLQLLFYSVGIGQISSEVPQNLSASRPQDRQFILSSKKLLLSDSGFYLCAWQTGTGVRGTQYFGPGTRLTVL.

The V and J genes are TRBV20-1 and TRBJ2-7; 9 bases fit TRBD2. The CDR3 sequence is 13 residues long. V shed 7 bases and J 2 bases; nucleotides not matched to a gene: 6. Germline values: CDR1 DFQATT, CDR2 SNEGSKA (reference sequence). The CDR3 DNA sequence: TGCAGTGTTGATAGCGGGAGAGCCTACGAGCAGTACTTC. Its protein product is CSVDSGRAYEQYF.

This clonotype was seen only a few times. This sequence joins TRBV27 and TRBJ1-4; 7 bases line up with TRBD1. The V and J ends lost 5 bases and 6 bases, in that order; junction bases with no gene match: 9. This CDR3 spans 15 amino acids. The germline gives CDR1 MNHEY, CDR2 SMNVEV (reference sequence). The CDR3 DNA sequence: TGTGCCAGCAGTACCCGGGACAGTCGGTATGAAAAACTGTTTTTT. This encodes CASSTRDSRYEKLFF.

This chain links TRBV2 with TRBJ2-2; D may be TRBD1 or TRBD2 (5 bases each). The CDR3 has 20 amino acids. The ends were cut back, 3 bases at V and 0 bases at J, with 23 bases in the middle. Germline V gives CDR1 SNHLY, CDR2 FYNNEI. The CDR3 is CASSDQTRGASDSNTGELFF. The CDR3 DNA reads TGTGCCAGCAGTGACCAGACGAGGGGCGCATCGGACTCGAACACCGGGGAGCTGTTTTTT. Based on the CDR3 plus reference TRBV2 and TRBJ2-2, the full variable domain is EPEVTQTPSHQVTQMGQEVILRCVPISNHLYFYWYRQILGQKVEFLVSFYNNEISEKSEIFDDQFSVERPDGSNFTLKIRSTKLEDSAMYFCASSDQTRGASDSNTGELFFGEGSRLTVL.

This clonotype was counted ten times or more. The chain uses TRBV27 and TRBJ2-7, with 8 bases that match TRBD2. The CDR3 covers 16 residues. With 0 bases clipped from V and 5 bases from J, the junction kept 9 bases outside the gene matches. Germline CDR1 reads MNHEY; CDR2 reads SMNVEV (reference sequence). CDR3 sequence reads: CASSLSPGSGIDEQYF. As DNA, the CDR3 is TGTGCCAGCAGTTTATCACCGGGTAGCGGGATCGACGAGCAGTACTTC.

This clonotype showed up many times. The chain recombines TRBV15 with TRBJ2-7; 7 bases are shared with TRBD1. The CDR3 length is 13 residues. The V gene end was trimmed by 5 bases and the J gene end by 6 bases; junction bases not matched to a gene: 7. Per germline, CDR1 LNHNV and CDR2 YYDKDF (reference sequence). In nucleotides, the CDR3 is TGTGCCACCAGCTCGGACAGGATGGGCGAGCAGTACTTC. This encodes CATSSDRMGEQYF.

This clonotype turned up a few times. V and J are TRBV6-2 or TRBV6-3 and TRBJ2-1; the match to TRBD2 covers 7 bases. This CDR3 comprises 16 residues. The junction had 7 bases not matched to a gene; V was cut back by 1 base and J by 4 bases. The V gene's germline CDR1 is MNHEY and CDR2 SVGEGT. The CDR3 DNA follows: TGTGCCAGCAGTTACTGGCTAGCGGATAATTACAATGAGCAGTTCTTC. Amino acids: CASSYWLADNYNEQFF.

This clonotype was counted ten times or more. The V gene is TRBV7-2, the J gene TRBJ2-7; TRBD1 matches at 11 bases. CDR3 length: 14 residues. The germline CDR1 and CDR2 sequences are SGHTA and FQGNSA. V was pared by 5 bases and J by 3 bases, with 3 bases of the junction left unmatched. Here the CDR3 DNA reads TGTGCCAGCAGCCATGGGACAGGGGGCTACGAGCAGTACTTC. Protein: CASSHGTGGYEQYF.

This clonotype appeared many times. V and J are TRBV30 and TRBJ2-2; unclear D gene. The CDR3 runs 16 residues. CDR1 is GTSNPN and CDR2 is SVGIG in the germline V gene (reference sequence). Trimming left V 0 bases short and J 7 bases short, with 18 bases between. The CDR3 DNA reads TGTGCCTGGAGTGTTTGGTTAGGGCGGTTCGGCGGGGAGCTGTTTTTT. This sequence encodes CAWSVWLGRFGGELFF.

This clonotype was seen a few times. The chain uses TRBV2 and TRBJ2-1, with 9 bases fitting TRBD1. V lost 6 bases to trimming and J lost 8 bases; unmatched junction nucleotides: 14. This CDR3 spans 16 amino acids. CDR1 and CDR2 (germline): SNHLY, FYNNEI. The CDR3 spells CASSPRAGTGIDEQFF. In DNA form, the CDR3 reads TGTGCCAGCAGCCCCAGGGCGGGGACAGGGATCGATGAGCAGTTCTTC.

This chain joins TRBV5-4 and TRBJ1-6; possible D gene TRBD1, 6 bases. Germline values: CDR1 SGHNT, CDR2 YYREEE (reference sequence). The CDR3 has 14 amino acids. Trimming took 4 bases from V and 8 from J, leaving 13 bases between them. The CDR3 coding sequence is TGTGCCAGCAGCGATGCCAAGGGGGATTCACCCCTCCACTTT. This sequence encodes CASSDAKGDSPLHF.

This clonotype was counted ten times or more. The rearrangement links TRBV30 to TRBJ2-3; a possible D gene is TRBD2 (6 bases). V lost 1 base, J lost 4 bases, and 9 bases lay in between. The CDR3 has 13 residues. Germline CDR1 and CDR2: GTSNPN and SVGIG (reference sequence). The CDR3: CAWSGLVADTQYF. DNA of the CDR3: TGTGCCTGGAGTGGACTAGTTGCAGATACGCAGTATTTT.

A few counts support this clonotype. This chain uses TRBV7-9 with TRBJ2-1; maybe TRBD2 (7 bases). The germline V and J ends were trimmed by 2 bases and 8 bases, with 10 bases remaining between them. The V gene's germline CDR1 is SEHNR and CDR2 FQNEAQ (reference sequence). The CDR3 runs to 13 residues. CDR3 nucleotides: TGTGCCAGCAGCTTACGGGGGGCTCATGAGCAGTTCTTC. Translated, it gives CASSLRGAHEQFF.

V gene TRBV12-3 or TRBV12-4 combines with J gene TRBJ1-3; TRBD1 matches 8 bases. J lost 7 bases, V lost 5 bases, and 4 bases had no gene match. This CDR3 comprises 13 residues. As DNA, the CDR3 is TGTGCCAGCAGTACAAACAGGGGGAACACCATATATTTT. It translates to CASSTNRGNTIYF.

This CDR3 reads CASSDSFGQYYGYTF. The CDR3 DNA sequence: TGTGCCAGCAGTGACTCTTTTGGGCAGTACTATGGCTACACCTTC. The chain joins TRBV6-4 to TRBJ1-2; no reliable D call. The CDR3 sequence is 15 residues long. With 0 bases removed from V and 3 bases from J, the gap between germline ends came to 11 bases. Per germline, CDR1 MRHNA and CDR2 SNTAGT.

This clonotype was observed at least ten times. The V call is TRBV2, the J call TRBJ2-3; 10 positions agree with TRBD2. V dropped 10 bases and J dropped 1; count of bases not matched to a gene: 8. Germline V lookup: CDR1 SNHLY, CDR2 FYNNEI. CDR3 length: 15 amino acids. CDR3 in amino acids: CAIPGGLAGTDTQYF. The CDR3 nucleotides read TGTGCCATCCCGGGAGGACTAGCGGGCACAGATACGCAGTATTTT.